This TCR beta chain was sequenced during a study of cytomegalovirus exposure and HLA in healthy donors. Study details: Earlier work reported approximately 100 million unique TCR beta sequences from about 180 million T cells.

Points on this clone: What it binds is not known. The sample holds other DNA sequences that translate to the same CDR3.

Donors in the study were healthy people who gave bone marrow. Study-level findings and limits: Researchers had no immune exposure information except CMV serostatus available.

This CDR3 comprises 15 residues. Germline loops: CDR1 SNHLY, CDR2 FYNNEI. V shed 4 bases and J shed 1 base, with 11 bases lying between them. The study ran its PCR with 60 Vbeta and 13 Jbeta primers. Produced via immunoSEQ multiplex PCR; TCRdb's table is partial and in-frame only. This table holds about 190,000 clones, about four fifths found once. The rearrangement uses TRBV2 and TRBJ1-5; tentative D call: TRBD1 (6 bases). Sequenced material: PBMCs. This TCR derives from a woman aged 25 to 39 in good health and CMV-seropositive. The CDR3 bases are TGTGCCAGCAGTGTCCAGGGGATAAGCAATCAGCCCCAGCATTTT. This codes for CASSVQGISNQPQHF.